The 15 T cell receptor beta chains listed next were all sequenced from one sample in a study of blood T cell repertoires in COVID-19. Measured with immunoSEQ multiplex PCR; TCRdb has only the in-frame clones, and not every one. The sample holds around 27,000 clones, 75% to 85% seen once. The sequenced sample consisted of peripheral blood. The source of these receptors is a human donor in a cohort sampled during active COVID-19.

This chain links TRBV14 with TRBJ1-2; possibly TRBD1 for D (6 bases). V was pared by 4 bases and J by 4 bases, with 13 bases between. CDR3 length: 14 amino acids. CDR1 and CDR2 from the germline V gene are SGHDN and FVKESK. The CDR3 spells CASSLGANFYGYTF. For the CDR3, the DNA is TGTGCCAGCAGCCTGGGGGCCAATTTCTATGGCTACACCTTC.

The chain links TRBV6-2 or TRBV6-3 to TRBJ2-3, with a weak D call TRBD1 (6 bases). The V gene's germline CDR1 is MNHEY and CDR2 SVGEGT. V was trimmed by 7 bases and J by 7 bases, leaving 18 bases between them. CDR3 length: 14 residues. The CDR3 reads CASTPDRNLYTQYF. CDR3 in DNA: TGTGCCAGCACCCCTGACAGGAATCTATATACGCAGTATTTT.

The chain links TRBV3-1 (or the pseudogene TRBV3-2) to TRBJ1-1; 7 bases are a match to TRBD1. The CDR3 spans 14 residues. J gave up 1 base and V 4 bases, and 3 bases lay outside the gene matches. CDR1 LGHDT and CDR2 YNNKEL come from the germline V gene (reference sequence). The CDR3 DNA reads TGTGCCAGCAGCCTGGGGACAGCGAACACTGAAGCTTTCTTT. The encoded protein is CASSLGTANTEAFF.

The chain combines TRBV5-6 with TRBJ2-2, with D possibly being TRBD2 (6 bases). The V end lost 4 bases, the J end lost 4 bases, and 14 bases lay between the germline ends. Germline V gene data show CDR1 as SGHDT and CDR2 as YYEEEE. The CDR3 contains 15 residues. In nucleotides, the CDR3 is TGTGCCAGCAGCCGCCGAGGAGGGATCACCGGGGAGCTGTTTTTT. Protein product: CASSRRGGITGELFF.

The sample holds one count of this clone. The V call is TRBV19, the J call TRBJ1-2; 7 bases align to TRBD1. V lost 7 bases, J lost 4 bases, and 15 bases stayed unmatched. This CDR3 has 16 amino acids. From germline, CDR1 is LNHDA and CDR2 SQIVND (reference sequence). Here the CDR3 DNA reads TGTGCCAGTAATCTAGGGACAGCAGGACTATTCTATGGCTACACCTTC. Protein sequence: CASNLGTAGLFYGYTF.

The genes are TRBV9 and TRBJ1-4; TRBD1 is a possible D gene (5 bases). Germline V CDR1 and CDR2: SGDLS, YYNGEE. This CDR3 comprises 15 residues. Trimming stripped 0 bases from V and 5 bases from J, with 11 bases between. CDR3 sequence (DNA): TGTGCCAGCAGCGTAGAGGGGCAGATGAATGAAAAACTGTTTTTT. It translates to CASSVEGQMNEKLFF.

The chain employs TRBV5-6 and TRBJ1-2, with TRBD1 matching over 8 bases. V lost 4 bases and J lost 2; bases outside the gene matches: 7. From germline, CDR1 is SGHDT and CDR2 YYEEEE. CDR3 length equals 15 residues. CDR3 amino acids: CASSLSWTGNYGYTF. The CDR3 DNA sequence: TGTGCCAGCAGCCTATCGTGGACAGGGAACTATGGCTACACCTTC.

In this sample, this clone turned up a few times. V is TRBV7-2 and J is TRBJ2-1; 8 nucleotides agree with TRBD2. Germline V CDR1 and CDR2: SGHTA, FQGNSA. The V gene end was trimmed by 4 bases and the J gene end by 8 bases; junction bases not matched to a gene: 13. The CDR3 sequence is 16 residues long. CDR3 sequence reads: CASSSIGREESDEQFF. The CDR3 DNA is TGTGCCAGCAGCTCCATTGGGCGGGAGGAGAGCGATGAGCAGTTCTTC.

The DNA of the CDR3 is TGTGCCACCGCCGATAGGGGCGGGAGTTACACAGATACGCAGTATTTT. Its translation: CATADRGGSYTDTQYF. V gene TRBV24-1 combines with J gene TRBJ2-3, with TRBD2 matching over 7 bases. The trim removed 9 bases at V and 2 bases at J, leaving 13 bases unmatched. Per the germline V gene, CDR1 is KGHDR and CDR2 is SFDVKD. The CDR3 runs to 16 residues.

V usage is TRBV3-1 (or the pseudogene TRBV3-2) and J usage is TRBJ2-7, with 9 bases identical to TRBD2. Germline lookup yields CDR1 LGHDT and CDR2 YNNKEL (reference sequence). With 3 bases clipped from V and 0 bases from J, the junction kept 9 bases outside the gene matches. This CDR3 has 17 residues. The CDR3 DNA reads TGTGCCAGCAGCCAGGGACTAGCTTCGCCAATCTCCTACGAGCAGTACTTC. This gives the protein CASSQGLASPISYEQYF.

The CDR3 reads CASNSGGQNEQYF. The CDR3 DNA follows: TGCGCCAGCAACTCGGGGGGCCAGAACGAGCAGTACTTC. V and J are TRBV5-1 and TRBJ2-7, with D perhaps matching TRBD2 (7 bases). The germline V gene has CDR1 SGHRS and CDR2 YFSETQ. Trimming stripped 6 bases from V and 5 bases from J, with 15 bases between. This CDR3 is built from 13 residues.

The CDR3 reads CASSEFGGGGEQYF. In nucleotides, the CDR3 is TGTGCCAGCAGTGAATTCGGGGGAGGCGGCGAGCAGTACTTC. The rearrangement uses TRBV2 and TRBJ2-7; weak D call: TRBD2 (6 bases). With 2 bases removed from V and 6 bases from J, the gap between germline ends came to 14 bases. Germline lookup yields CDR1 SNHLY and CDR2 FYNNEI. The CDR3 spans 14 residues.

The chain is built from TRBV7-2 and TRBJ2-7; 8 nucleotides match TRBD2. CDR3 size: 14 residues. J lost 2 bases, V lost 4 bases, and 4 bases had no gene match. Germline values: CDR1 SGHTA, CDR2 FQGNSA. Here the CDR3 reads CASSSLAGPYEQYF. The CDR3 coding sequence is TGTGCCAGCAGCTCGCTAGCGGGTCCCTACGAGCAGTACTTC. Filled out from reference TRBV7-2 and TRBJ2-7, the complete variable domain reads GAGVSQSPSNKVTEKGKDVELRCDPISGHTALYWYRQSLGQGLEFLIYFQGNSAPDKSGLPSDRFSAERTGGSVSTLTIQRTQQEDSAVYLCASSSLAGPYEQYFGPGTRLTVT.

This chain links TRBV6-5 with TRBJ1-1, with a weak D call TRBD1 (5 bases). Trimming shortened V by 0 bases and J by 0 bases, and 8 bases separated the two germline ends. The CDR3 contains 15 residues. In germline, CDR1 is MNHEY, CDR2 SVGAGI. In nucleotides, the CDR3 is TGTGCCAGCAGTTACTCGACAGTGCTGAACACTGAAGCTTTCTTT. Amino acids: CASSYSTVLNTEAFF.

The chain employs TRBV6-2 or TRBV6-3 and TRBJ1-5; perhaps TRBD1 as D (5 bases). The CDR3 is 16 amino acids. The V end was cut by 6 bases, the J end by 5 bases, with 20 bases between. Germline V gene data show CDR1 as MNHEY and CDR2 as SVGEGT. DNA for the CDR3: TGTGCCAGCAGCACCTCCCGGGGGGTCCGCTATCAGCCCCAGCATTTT. Its translation is CASSTSRGVRYQPQHF.